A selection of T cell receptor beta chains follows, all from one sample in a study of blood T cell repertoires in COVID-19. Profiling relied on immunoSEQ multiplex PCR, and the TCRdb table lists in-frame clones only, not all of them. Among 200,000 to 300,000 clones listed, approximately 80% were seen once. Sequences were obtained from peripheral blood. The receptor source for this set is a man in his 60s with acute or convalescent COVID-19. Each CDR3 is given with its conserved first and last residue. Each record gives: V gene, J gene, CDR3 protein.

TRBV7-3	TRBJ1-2	CASSLNDDGEGYTF
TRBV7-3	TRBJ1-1	CASSFDRGTEAFF
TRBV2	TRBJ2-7	CASSPWTGGYEQYF
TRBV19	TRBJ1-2	CASSAQGAGIGYTF
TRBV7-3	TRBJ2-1	CASSPGPPGQGDNEQFF
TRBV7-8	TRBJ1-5	CASSLEGWAHVQPQHF
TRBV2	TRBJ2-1	CASEGLARSYNEQFF
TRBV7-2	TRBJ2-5	CASSPGWGGFGQETQYF
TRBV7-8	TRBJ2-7	CASSYRGSGDEQYF
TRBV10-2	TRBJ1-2	CASSESQGGYGYTF
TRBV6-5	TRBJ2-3	CASSLTRLDTQYF
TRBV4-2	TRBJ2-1	CASNLHPQAYNEQFF
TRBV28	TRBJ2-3	CASSFQTGPPTDTQYF
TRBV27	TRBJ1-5	CASGAGVQPQHF
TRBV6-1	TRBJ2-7	CASSEASGSSYEQYF
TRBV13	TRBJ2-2	CASQRVAGGELFF
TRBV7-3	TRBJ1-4	CASSLGTDEKLFF
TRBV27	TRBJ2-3	CASSFQAGDTQYF
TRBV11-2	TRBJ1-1	CASSPGGPPNTEAFF
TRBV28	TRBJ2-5	CASSKTGLETQYF
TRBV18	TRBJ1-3	CASSPGQAGNTIYF
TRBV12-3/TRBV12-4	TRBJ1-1	CASSLRRLTEAFF
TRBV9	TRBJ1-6	CASSVARDRGTSPLHF
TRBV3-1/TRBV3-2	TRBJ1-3	CASSQSRTSSGNTIYF
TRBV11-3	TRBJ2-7	CASSLGTISEQYF
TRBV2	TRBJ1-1	CASTNGEGNTEAFF
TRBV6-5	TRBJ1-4	CASSYSQANEKLFF
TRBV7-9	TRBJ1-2	CASSPGRGRGYGYTF
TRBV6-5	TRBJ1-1	CASTAEVRYTEAFF
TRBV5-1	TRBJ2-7	CASSLAGTRSYEQYF
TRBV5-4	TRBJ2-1	CASSFPGRTVYNEQFF
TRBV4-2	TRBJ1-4	CASSQDMRTGDLEKLFF
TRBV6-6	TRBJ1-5	CASSYGQGNQPQHF
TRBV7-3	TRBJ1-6	CASSSGGPGSGSPLHF
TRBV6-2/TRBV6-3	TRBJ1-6	CASSYDFNSPLHF
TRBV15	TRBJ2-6	CATSRKGAGANVLTF
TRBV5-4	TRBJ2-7	CASSLEAGGFGEQYF
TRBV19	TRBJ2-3	CASTPSGPTDTQYF
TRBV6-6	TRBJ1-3	CASTNSGNTIYF
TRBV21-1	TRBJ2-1	CASSKSAGGPYNEQFF